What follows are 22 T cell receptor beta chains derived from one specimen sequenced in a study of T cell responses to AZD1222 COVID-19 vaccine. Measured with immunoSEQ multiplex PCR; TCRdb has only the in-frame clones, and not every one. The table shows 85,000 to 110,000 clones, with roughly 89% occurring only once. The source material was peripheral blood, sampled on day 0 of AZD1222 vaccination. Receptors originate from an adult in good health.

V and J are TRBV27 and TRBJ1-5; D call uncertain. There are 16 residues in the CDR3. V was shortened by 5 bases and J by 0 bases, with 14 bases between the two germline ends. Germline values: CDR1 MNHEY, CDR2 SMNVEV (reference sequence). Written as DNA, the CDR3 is TGTGCCAGCAGTACAGACCCCCGGGGTAGCAATCAGCCCCAGCATTTT. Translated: CASSTDPRGSNQPQHF.

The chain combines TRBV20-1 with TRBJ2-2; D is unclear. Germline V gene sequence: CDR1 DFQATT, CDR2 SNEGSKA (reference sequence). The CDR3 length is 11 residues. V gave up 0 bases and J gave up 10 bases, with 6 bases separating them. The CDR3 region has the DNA TGCAGTGCTAGAGACACCCCGGAGCTGTTTTTT. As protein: CSARDTPELFF.

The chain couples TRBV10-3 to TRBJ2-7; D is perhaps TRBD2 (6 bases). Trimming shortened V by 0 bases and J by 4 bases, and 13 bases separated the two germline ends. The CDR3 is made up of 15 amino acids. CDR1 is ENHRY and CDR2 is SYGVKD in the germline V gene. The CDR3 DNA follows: TGTGCCATCAGTGAGTCGGGGGGAATGGCTTACGAGCAGTACTTC. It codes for CAISESGGMAYEQYF.

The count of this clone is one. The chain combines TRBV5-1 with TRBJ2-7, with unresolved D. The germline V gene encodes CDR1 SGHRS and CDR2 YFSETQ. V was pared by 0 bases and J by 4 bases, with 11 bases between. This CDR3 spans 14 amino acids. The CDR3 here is CASSLEPDGYEQYF. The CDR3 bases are TGCGCCAGCAGCTTGGAACCGGACGGGTACGAGCAGTACTTC.

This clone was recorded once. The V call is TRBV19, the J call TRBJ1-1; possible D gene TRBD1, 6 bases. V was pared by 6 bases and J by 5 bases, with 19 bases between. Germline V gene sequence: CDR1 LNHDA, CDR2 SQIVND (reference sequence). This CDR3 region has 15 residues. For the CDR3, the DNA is TGTGCCAGTAGCCCCATCCCCCAGGGGCGGACTGAAGCTTTCTTT. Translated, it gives CASSPIPQGRTEAFF.

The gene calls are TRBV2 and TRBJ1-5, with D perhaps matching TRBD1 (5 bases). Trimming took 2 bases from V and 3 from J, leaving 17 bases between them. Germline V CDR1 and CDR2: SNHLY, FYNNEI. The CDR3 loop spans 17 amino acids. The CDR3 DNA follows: TGTGCCAGCAGTGAAACCCCACCGACGACAGTCAATCAGCCCCAGCATTTT. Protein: CASSETPPTTVNQPQHF.

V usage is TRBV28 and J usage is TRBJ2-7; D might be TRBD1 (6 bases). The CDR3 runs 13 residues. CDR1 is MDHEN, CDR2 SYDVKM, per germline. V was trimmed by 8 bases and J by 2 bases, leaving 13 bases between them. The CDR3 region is CASGETGPYEQYF. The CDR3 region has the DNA TGTGCCAGCGGTGAGACAGGTCCCTACGAGCAGTACTTC.

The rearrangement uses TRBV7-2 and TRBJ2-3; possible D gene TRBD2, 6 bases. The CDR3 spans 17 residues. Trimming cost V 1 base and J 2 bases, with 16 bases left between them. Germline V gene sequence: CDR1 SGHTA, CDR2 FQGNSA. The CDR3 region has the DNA TGTGCCAGCAGCTTAGACGGGGCGGGATCGTCCACAGATACGCAGTATTTT. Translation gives CASSLDGAGSSTDTQYF.

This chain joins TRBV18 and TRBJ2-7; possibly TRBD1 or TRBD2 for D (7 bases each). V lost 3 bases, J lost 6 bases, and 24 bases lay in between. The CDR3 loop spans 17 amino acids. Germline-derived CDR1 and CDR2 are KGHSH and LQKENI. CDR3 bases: TGTGCCAGCTCACCCGCAGGGGGGGGGAGGGCCCCTCGCGAGCAGTACTTC. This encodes CASSPAGGGRAPREQYF.

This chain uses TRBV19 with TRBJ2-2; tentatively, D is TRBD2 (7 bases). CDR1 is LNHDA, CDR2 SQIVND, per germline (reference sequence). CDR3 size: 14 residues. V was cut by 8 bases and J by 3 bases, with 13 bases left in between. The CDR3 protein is CASSEGGYTGELFF. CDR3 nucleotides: TGTGCCAGTTCGGAGGGGGGGTACACCGGGGAGCTGTTTTTT. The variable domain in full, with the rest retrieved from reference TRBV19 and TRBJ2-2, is DGGITQSPKYLFRKEGQNVTLSCEQNLNHDAMYWYRQDPGQGLRLIYYSQIVNDFQKGDIAEGYSVSREKKESFPLTVTSAQKNPTAFYLCASSEGGYTGELFFGEGSRLTVL.

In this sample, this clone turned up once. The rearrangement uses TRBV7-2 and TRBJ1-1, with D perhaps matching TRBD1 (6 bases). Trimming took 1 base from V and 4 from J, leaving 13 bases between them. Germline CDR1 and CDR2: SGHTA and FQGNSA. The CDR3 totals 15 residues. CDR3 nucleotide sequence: TGTGCCAGCAGCTTAGAATCTGGGGGCTTCACTGAAGCTTTCTTT. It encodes CASSLESGGFTEAFF.

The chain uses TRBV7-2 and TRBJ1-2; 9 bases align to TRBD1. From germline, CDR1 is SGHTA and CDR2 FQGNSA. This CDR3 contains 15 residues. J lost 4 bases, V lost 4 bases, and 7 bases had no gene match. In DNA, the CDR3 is TGTGCCAGCAGCTCACCCGACAGGGGGGGCTATGGCTACACCTTC. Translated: CASSSPDRGGYGYTF.

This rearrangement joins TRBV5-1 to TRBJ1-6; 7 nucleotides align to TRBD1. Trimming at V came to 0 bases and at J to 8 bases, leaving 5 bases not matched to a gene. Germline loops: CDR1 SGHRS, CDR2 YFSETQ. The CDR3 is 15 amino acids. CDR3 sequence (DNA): TGCGCCAGCAGCTTGGAAGGGACAGCTTATTCACCCCTCCACTTT. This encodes CASSLEGTAYSPLHF.

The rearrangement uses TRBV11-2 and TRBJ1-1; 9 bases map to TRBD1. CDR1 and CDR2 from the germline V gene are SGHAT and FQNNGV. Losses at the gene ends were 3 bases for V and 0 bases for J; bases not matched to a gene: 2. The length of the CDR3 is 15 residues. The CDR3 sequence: CASSFGDRVNTEAFF. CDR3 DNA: TGTGCCAGCAGCTTCGGGGACAGGGTGAACACTGAAGCTTTCTTT.

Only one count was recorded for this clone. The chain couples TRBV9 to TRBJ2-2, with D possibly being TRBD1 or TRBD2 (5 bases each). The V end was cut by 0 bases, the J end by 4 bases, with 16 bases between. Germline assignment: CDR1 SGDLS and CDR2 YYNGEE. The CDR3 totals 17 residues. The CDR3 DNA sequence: TGTGCCAGCAGCGTAGCAAGGGTGGGACCGGGCACCGGGGAGCTGTTTTTT. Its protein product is CASSVARVGPGTGELFF. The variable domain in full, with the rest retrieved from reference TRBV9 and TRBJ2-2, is DSGVTQTPKHLITATGQRVTLRCSPRSGDLSVYWYQQSLDQGLQFLIQYYNGEERAKGNILERFSAQQFPDLHSELNLSSLELGDSALYFCASSVARVGPGTGELFFGEGSRLTVL.

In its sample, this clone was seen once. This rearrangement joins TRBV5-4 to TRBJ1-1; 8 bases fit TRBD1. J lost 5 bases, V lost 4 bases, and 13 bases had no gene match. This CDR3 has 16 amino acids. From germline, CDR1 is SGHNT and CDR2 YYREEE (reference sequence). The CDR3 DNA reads TGTGCCAGCAGCAAACCCGGGACAGGAACGAGGACTGAAGCTTTCTTT. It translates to CASSKPGTGTRTEAFF.

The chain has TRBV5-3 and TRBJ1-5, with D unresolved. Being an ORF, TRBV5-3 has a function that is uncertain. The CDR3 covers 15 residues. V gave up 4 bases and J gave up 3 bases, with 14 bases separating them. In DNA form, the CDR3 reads TGTGCCAGAAGCGTGGGCGAAGGGAACAATCAGCCCCAGCATTTT. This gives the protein CARSVGEGNNQPQHF.

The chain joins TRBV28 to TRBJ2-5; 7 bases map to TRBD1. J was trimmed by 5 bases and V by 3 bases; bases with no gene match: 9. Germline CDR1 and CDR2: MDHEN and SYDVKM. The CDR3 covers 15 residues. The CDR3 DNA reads TGTGCCAGCAGTTTGACAGGGTATGCTAGGGAGACCCAGTACTTC. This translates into CASSLTGYARETQYF.

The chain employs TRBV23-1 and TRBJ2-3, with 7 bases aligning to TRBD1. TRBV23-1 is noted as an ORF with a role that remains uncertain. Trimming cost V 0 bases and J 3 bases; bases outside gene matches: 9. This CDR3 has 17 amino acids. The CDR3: CASSQSETGSGTDTQYF. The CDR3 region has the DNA TGCGCCAGCAGTCAATCGGAGACAGGGTCGGGAACAGATACGCAGTATTTT.

CDR3 in DNA: TGTGCCAGCAGCCCGCTCCGGGACGAGCAGTACTTC. Its protein product is CASSPLRDEQYF. The chain is built from TRBV28 and TRBJ2-7; D not resolved. The V and J ends lost 6 bases and 5 bases respectively, with 11 bases between them. The CDR3 runs to 12 residues. From germline, CDR1 is MDHEN and CDR2 SYDVKM.

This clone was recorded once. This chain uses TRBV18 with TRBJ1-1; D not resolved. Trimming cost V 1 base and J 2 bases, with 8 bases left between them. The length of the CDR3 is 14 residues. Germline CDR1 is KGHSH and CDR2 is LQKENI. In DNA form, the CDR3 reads TGTGCCAGCTCACCACAATCCGTAAACACTGAAGCTTTCTTT. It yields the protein CASSPQSVNTEAFF.

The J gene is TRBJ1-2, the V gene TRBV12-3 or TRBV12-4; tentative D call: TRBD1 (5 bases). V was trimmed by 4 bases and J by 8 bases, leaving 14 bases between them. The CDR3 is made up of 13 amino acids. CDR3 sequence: CASSYGALGGYTF. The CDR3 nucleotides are TGTGCCAGCAGTTACGGGGCCCTGGGGGGCTACACCTTC.